A single T cell receptor beta chain is shown here with its context. The sample's time point: recipient sample about 28 days before transplant, after cytoreduction. Blood collection times were about day -28 and days 30, 100, 180 posttransplant. Clones were read by immunoSEQ multiplex PCR, and TCRdb kept only the in-frame ones, dropping some. This table has some 7,000 clones, just over 85% appearing once. The CDR3 has 13 residues. Looked up from germline, CDR1 is SGHTA and CDR2 is FQGTGA. V dropped 4 bases and J dropped 4 bases, with 10 bases sitting between them. This entry comes from a study of T cell clonotyping in hematopoietic cell transplantation.

J is TRBJ1-2 and V is TRBV7-3, with D possibly being TRBD1 (5 bases). This TCR was recovered from a man aged 30 to 45 with acute myeloid leukemia. Some clones in this sample may be carry-over from other donors' samples. The specimen was peripheral blood mononuclear cells, collected before stem cell transplant. CDR3 protein: CASSSGTVYGYTF. For the CDR3, the DNA is TGTGCCAGCAGCTCAGGGACCGTCTATGGCTACACCTTC.